The 3 T cell receptor beta chains below were found in one sample sequenced in a study of graft-versus-host responses after intestinal transplantation (dated by TCRdb to the early 2020s). Libraries came from the immunoSEQ multiplex PCR assay. TCRdb provides this immuneACCESS table in a form limited to in-frame rearrangements. Some clones are lacking; in checked studies, under half of them reflect an unresolved V gene, and why the rest are absent is not known. Present in this sample are 35,000 to 40,000 clones, about 94% of which were seen just once. 0.75% to 0.9% of the sample goes to the ten largest clones. This specimen was PBMCs, taken 16 days after intestinal transplant. The receptor set was obtained from a human patient who received an intestinal transplant, so some T cells may come from the graft donor.

This sequence joins TRBV7-9 and TRBJ2-1, with TRBD2 identical over 7 bases. From germline, CDR1 is SEHNR and CDR2 FQNEAQ (reference sequence). J lost 6 bases, V lost 3 bases, and 17 bases had no gene match. The CDR3 consists of 18 residues. CDR3 amino acids: CASSFSASGKGVINEQFF. For the CDR3, the DNA is TGTGCCAGCAGCTTTTCCGCCAGCGGGAAGGGAGTGATCAATGAGCAGTTCTTC.

This clone was counted only a few times. The chain combines TRBV4-1 with TRBJ2-5; D is undetermined. CDR3 length: 12 amino acids. The germline gives CDR1 MGHRA, CDR2 YSYEKL. V lost 0 bases to trimming and J lost 1 base, with 0 bases between them. The CDR3 sequence: CASSQDQETQYF. For the CDR3, the DNA is TGCGCCAGCAGCCAAGACCAAGAGACCCAGTACTTC.

The gene calls are TRBV29-1 and TRBJ1-1; 10 nucleotides match TRBD1. CDR1 and CDR2 (germline): SQVTM, ANQGSEA. The CDR3 is 16 residues long. The ends lost 5 bases at V and 5 bases at J; junction bases unmatched: 14. The CDR3 loop is CSVRFTGTGVRTEAFF. CDR3 sequence (DNA): TGCAGCGTTCGTTTTACCGGGACAGGGGTAAGGACTGAAGCTTTCTTT.